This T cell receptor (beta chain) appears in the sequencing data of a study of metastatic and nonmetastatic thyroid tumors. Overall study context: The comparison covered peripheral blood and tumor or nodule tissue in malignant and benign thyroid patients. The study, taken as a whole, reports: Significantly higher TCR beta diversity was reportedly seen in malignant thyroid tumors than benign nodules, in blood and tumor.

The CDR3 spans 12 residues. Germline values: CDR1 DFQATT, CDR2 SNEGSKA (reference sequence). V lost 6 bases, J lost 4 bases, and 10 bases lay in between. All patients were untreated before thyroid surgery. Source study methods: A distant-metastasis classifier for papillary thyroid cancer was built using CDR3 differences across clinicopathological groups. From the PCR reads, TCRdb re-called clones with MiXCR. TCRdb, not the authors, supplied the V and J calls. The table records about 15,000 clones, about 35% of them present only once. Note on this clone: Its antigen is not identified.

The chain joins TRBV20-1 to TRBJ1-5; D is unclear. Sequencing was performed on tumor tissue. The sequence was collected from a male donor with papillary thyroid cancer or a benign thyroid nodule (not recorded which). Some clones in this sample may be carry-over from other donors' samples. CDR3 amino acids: CSAFGGNQPQHF. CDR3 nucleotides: TGCAGTGCCTTCGGAGGGAATCAGCCCCAGCATTTT.